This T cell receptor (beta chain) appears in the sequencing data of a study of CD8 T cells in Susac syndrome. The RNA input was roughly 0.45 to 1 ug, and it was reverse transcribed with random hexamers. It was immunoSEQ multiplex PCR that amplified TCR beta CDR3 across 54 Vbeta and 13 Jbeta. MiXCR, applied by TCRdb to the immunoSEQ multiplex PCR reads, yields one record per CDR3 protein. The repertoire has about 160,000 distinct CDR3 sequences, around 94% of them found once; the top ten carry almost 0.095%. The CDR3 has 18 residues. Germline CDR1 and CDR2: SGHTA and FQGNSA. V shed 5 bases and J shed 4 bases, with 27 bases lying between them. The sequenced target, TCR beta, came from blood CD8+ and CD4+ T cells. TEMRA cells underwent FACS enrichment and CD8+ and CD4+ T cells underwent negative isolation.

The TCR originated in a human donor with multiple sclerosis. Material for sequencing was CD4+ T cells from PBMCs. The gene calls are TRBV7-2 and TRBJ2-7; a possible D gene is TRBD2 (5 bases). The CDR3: CASSVDVERIDVPYEQYF. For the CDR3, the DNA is TGTGCCAGCAGCGTTGATGTGGAGCGGATAGACGTTCCATACGAGCAGTACTTC. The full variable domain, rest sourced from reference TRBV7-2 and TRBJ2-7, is GAGVSQSPSNKVTEKGKDVELRCDPISGHTALYWYRQSLGQGLEFLIYFQGNSAPDKSGLPSDRFSAERTGGSVSTLTIQRTQQEDSAVYLCASSVDVERIDVPYEQYFGPGTRLTVT.